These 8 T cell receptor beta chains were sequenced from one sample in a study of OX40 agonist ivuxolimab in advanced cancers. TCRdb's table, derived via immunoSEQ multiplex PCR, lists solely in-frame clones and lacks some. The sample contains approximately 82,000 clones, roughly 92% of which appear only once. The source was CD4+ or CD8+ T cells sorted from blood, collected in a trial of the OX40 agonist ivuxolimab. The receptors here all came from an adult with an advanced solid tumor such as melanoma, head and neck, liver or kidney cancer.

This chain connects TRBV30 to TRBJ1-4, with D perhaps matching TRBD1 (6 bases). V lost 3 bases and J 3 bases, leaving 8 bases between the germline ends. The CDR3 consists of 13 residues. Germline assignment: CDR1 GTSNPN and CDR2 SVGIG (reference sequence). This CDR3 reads CAWSGGPNEKLFF. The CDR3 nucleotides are TGTGCCTGGAGCGGGGGGCCTAATGAAAAACTGTTTTTT.

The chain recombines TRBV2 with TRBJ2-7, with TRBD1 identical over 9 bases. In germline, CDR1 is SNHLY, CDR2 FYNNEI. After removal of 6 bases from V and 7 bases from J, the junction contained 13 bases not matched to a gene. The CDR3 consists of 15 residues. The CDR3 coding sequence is TGTGCCAGCAGCAAACAGGGGGCCTCCCAGGGGGAGCAGTACTTC. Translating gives CASSKQGASQGEQYF.

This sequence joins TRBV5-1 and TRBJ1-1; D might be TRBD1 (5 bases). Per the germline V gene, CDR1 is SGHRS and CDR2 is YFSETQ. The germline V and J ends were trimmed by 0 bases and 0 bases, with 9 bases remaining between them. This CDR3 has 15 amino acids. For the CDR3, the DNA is TGCGCCAGCAGCTTGGCCGGGGGAATGAACACTGAAGCTTTCTTT. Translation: CASSLAGGMNTEAFF.

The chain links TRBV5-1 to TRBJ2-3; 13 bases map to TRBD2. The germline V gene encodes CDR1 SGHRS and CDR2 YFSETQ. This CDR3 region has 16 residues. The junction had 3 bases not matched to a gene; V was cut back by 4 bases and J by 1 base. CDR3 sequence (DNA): TGCGCCAGCAGCCCAGGACTAGCGGGGGGCACAGATACGCAGTATTTT. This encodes CASSPGLAGGTDTQYF.

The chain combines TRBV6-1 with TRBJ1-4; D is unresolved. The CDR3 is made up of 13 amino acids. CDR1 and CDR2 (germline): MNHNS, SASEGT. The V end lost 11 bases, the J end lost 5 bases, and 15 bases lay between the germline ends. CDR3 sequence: CAGRTGLNEKLFF. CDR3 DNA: TGTGCCGGAAGAACGGGTTTGAATGAAAAACTGTTTTTT.

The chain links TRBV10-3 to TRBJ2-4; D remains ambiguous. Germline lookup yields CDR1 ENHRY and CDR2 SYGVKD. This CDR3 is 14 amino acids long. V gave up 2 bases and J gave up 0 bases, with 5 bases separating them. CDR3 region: CAISEALAKNIQYF. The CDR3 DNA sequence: TGTGCCATCAGTGAGGCTCTAGCCAAAAACATTCAGTACTTC.

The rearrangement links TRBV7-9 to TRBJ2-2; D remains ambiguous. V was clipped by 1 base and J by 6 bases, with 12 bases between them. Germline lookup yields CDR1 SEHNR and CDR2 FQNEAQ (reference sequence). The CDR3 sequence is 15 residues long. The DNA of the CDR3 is TGTGCCAGCAGCTTAGAGGGTTTGGGCGCCGGGGAGCTGTTTTTT. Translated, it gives CASSLEGLGAGELFF.

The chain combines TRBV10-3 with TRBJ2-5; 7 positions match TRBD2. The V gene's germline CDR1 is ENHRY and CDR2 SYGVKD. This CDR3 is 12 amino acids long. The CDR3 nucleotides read TGTGCGGGGGGGAACCCACAAGAGACCCAGTACTTC. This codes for CAGGNPQETQYF.